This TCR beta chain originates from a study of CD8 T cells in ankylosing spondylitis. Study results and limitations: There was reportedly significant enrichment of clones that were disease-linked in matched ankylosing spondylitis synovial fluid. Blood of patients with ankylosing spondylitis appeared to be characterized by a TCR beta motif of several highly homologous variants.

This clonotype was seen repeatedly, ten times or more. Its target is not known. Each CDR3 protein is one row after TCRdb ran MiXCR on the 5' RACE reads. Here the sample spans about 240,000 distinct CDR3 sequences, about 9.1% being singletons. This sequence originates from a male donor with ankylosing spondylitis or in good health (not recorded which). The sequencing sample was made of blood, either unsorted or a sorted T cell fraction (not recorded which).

The CDR3, as DNA: TGCAGTGCTTGGACAGACGCGGGGCTCGACGATTTTAACTATGGCTACACCTTC. It encodes CSAWTDAGLDDFNYGYTF. The chain links TRBV20-1 to TRBJ1-2; D might be TRBD1 (6 bases). The CDR3 spans 18 residues. V was pared by 5 bases and J by 1 base, with 26 bases between. Germline assignment: CDR1 DFQATT and CDR2 SNEGSKA (reference sequence).